This TCR beta chain comes out of a study of T-cell reconstitution after alpha-beta-depleted transplantation in children. The library targeted TCRbeta and was prepared with unique molecular identifiers. Each CDR3 protein is one row after TCRdb ran MiXCR on the PCR reads. The sample has over 200,000 distinct CDR3 sequences, roughly 10% seen once; the top ten hold approximately 6.6%. The table lists this clonotype with many counts. The CDR3 has 14 residues. After removal of 3 bases from V and 16 bases from J, the junction contained 10 bases not matched to a gene. Germline CDR1 reads SGHDT; CDR2 reads YYEEEE.

The sample consisted of PBMCs from the stem cell graft donor, taken from the stem cell graft. The sequence came from a human donor who donated a stem cell graft to a child with acute lymphoblastic leukemia. V and J are TRBV5-6 and TRBJ2-1, with TRBD2 identical over 13 bases. The CDR3 reads CASSSWTSGGVTFF. Here the CDR3 DNA reads TGTGCCAGCAGCTCCTGGACTAGCGGGGGCGTAACATTCTTC.